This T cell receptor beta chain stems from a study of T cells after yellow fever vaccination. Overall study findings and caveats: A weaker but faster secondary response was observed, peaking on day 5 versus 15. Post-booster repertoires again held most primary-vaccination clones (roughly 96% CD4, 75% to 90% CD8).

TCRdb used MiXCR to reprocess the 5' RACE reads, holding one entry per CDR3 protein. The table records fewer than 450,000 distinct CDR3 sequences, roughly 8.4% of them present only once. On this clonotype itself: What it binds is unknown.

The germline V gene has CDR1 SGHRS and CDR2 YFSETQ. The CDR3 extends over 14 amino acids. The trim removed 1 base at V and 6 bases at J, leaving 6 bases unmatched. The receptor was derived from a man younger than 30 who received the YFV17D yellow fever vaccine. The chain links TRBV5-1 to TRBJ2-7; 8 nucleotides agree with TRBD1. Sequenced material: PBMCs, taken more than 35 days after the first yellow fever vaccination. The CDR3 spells CASSLTGTGFEQYF. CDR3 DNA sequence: TGCGCCAGCAGCTTGACGGGGACAGGCTTCGAGCAGTACTTC.